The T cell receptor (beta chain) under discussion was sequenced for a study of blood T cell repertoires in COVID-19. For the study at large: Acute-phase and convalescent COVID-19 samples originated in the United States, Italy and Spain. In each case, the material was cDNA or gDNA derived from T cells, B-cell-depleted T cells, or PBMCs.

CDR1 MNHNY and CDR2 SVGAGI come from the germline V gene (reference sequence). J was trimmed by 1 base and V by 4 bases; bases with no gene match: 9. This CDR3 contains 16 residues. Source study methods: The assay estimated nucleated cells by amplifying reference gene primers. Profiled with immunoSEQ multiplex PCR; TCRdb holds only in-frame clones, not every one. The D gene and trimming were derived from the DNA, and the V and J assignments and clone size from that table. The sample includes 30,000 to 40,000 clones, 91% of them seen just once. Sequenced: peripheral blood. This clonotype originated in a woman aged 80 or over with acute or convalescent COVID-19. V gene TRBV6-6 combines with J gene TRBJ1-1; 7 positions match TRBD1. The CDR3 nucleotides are TGTGCCAGCAGTTCGACAACCGGGACAGAGAACACTGAAGCTTTCTTT. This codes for CASSSTTGTENTEAFF.